This record looks at one T cell receptor (beta chain) sequence and its context. The antigen is undetermined. The record originates from a study of T cell responses to AZD1222 COVID-19 vaccine. Notes on the study in general: Repertoires were obtained only post-peak T cell response. Spike-specific TCR depth and breadth grew after two AZD1222 doses. Clonal diversity may have been underestimated in mostly white British donors. Just a handful of AZD1222 recipients tested seropositive at baseline.

Here immunoSEQ multiplex PCR was the method, and the copy in TCRdb shows in-frame clones only, minus some. The table includes under 90,000 clones, 80% to 90% detected once. Trimming removed 4 bases at V and 1 base at J, with 14 bases between. Germline assignment: CDR1 SQVTM and CDR2 ANQGSEA. The CDR3 has 14 residues. The J gene is TRBJ2-7, the V gene TRBV29-1; the D is unclear. The sequencing here drew on peripheral blood, taken 28 days after the second AZD1222 dose. This TCR derives from an adult who received the AZD1222 COVID-19 vaccine. CDR3 nucleotide sequence: TGCAGCGTTGTTCTTACAGAAATATCCTACGAGCAGTACTTC. Translated: CSVVLTEISYEQYF.